What follows are 6 T cell receptor beta chains derived from one specimen sequenced in a study of PD-1 blockade in classical Hodgkin lymphoma. Repertoires were generated with immunoSEQ multiplex PCR, while TCRdb's copy carries only in-frame clones and drops some. The sample has over 12,000 clones, less than 80% seen once. No patient escaped relapse after autologous stem cell transplantation, and brentuximab vedotin exposure varied. The material was peripheral blood mononuclear cells (PBMCs), obtained at baseline. Every receptor here comes from a human donor with classical Hodgkin lymphoma.

The genes are TRBV7-8 and TRBJ1-5, with 7 bases matching TRBD1. This CDR3 is 16 amino acids long. Germline V gives CDR1 SGHVS, CDR2 FQNEAQ. The ends lost 1 base at V and 7 bases at J; junction bases unmatched: 10. CDR3 in amino acids: CASSLEGRTGGQPQHF. The CDR3 DNA reads as TGTGCCAGCAGCTTAGAGGGGCGGACAGGCGGGCAGCCCCAGCATTTT. The whole variable domain, filled in from reference TRBV7-8 and TRBJ1-5, reads GAGVSQSPRYKVAKRGQDVALRCDPISGHVSLFWYQQALGQGPEFLTYFQNEAQLDKSGLPSDRFFAERPEGSVSTLKIQRTQQEDSAVYLCASSLEGRTGGQPQHFGDGTRLSIL.

J is TRBJ2-1 and V is TRBV5-1; D is unclear. Between the trimmed V and J ends, which lost 0 bases and 0 bases, there was a span of 10 bases. The CDR3 is 16 amino acids. CDR1 and CDR2 (germline): SGHRS, YFSETQ. The CDR3 DNA follows: TGCGCCAGCAGCTTGGCTCCGCGCAGCTCCTACAATGAGCAGTTCTTC. This sequence encodes CASSLAPRSSYNEQFF.

This sequence joins TRBV6-6 and TRBJ1-2; a possible D gene is TRBD1 (5 bases). Trimming shortened V by 8 bases and J by 0 bases, and 16 bases separated the two germline ends. The CDR3 loop spans 15 amino acids. Germline V lookup: CDR1 MNHNY, CDR2 SVGAGI (reference sequence). The CDR3 loop reads CASRWDGTSNYGYTF. The CDR3 DNA reads as TGTGCCAGCCGATGGGACGGCACCTCTAACTATGGCTACACCTTC.

The gene calls are TRBV12-1 and TRBJ2-5; the DNA was not compared with TRBD2, the D call given in the table. TRBV12-1 has pseudogene status. The CDR3 sequence is 24 residues long. CDR3 loop: CASSFEGLAVGRPLGLRLQETQYF. The CDR3 DNA sequence: TGTGCCAGCAGCTTTGAGGGACTAGCAGTGGGAAGGCCCCTAGGATTACGCCTTCAAGAGACCCAGTACTTC.

This clone was recorded once. The chain joins TRBV5-6 to TRBJ2-6; 7 nucleotides line up with TRBD1. Per germline, CDR1 SGHDT and CDR2 YYEEEE. The V gene end was trimmed by 4 bases and the J gene end by 2 bases; junction bases not matched to a gene: 3. The CDR3 is 15 amino acids. CDR3 loop: CASSRTGAGANVLTF. The CDR3 DNA reads as TGTGCCAGCAGCAGAACAGGGGCTGGGGCCAACGTCCTGACTTTC.

This clone was seen only a few times. The chain has TRBV28 and TRBJ1-1; no clear D. Germline values: CDR1 MDHEN, CDR2 SYDVKM. This CDR3 is built from 12 residues. V lost 7 bases and J lost 4, with 10 bases in between. CDR3 bases: TGTGCCAGCAACGCGGGAATCACTGAAGCTTTCTTT. Protein sequence: CASNAGITEAFF.